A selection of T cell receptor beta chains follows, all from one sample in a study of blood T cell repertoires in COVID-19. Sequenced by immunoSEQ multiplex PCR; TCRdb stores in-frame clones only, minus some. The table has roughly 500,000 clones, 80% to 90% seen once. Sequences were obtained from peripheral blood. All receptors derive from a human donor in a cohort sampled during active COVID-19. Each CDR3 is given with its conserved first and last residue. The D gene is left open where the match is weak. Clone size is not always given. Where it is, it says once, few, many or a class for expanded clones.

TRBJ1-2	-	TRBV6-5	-	TGTGCCAGCAGCTGGACAGAAAAGTATGGCTACACCTTC	CASSWTEKYGYTF
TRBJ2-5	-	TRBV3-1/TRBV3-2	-	TGTGCCAGCAGCCAAGGAGGTTTTAGGGGGGAGACCCAGTACTTC	CASSQGGFRGETQYF
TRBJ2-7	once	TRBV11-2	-	TGTGCCAGCAGCTTAGACCGGGTAGGGGTCTACGAGCAGTACTTC	CASSLDRVGVYEQYF
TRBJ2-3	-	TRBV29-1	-	TGCAGCGTTGAAGCAGGAGGGGGCACAGATACGCAGTATTTT	CSVEAGGGTDTQYF
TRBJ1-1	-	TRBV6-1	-	TGTGCCAGCAGTGAAGCCTTCGACACGGGGAAAGCTTTCTTT	CASSEAFDTGKAFF
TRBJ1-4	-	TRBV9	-	TGTGCCAGCAGCCGCATCGGACAGCTTAATGAAAAACTGTTTTTT	CASSRIGQLNEKLFF
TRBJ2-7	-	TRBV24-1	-	TGTGCCACCAGTGCTTTGGGGAGGGAGCAGTACTTC	CATSALGREQYF
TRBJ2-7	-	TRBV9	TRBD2	TGTGCCAGCAGCCTCGGACTAGCGGGAGGGTACGAGCAGTACTTC	CASSLGLAGGYEQYF
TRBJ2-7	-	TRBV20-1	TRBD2	TGCAGTGCTGGGGACTACTACGAGCAGTACTTC	CSAGDYYEQYF
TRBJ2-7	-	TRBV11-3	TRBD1	TGTGCCAGCAGCTCCCGACAGGGGCCCGGCGAGCAGTACTTC	CASSSRQGPGEQYF
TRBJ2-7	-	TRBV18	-	TGTGCCAGCTCACCAGGTGCGGGAACCTACGAGCAGTACTTC	CASSPGAGTYEQYF
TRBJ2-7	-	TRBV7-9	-	TGTGCCAGCAGCCCTTTTAGGCAGGGAAGGAGCGAGCAGTACTTC	CASSPFRQGRSEQYF
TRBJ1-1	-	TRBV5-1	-	TGCGCCAGCAGCCCCGGCGGGGGTATGGCTTTCTTT	CASSPGGGMAFF
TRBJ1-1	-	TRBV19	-	TGTGCCAGTAGGGGGCCCTTGGGGCTGAACACTGAAGCTTTCTTT	CASRGPLGLNTEAFF
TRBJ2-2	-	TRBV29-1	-	TGCAGCGTTGTAGGACAGACGAACACCGGGGAGCTGTTTTTT	CSVVGQTNTGELFF
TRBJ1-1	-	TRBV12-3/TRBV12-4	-	TGTGCCAGCAGTTTGTGGGGTCCCGGGAAAGCTTTCTTT	CASSLWGPGKAFF
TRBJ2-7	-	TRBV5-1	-	TGCGCCAGCAGCTTGGTTCGAGACGAGCAGTACTTC	CASSLVRDEQYF
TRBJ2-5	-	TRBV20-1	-	TGCAGTGCTAGTCGGTATCAAGAGACCCAGTACTTC	CSASRYQETQYF
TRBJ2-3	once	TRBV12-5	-	TGTGCTAGTGGTTTGGCGAGCTCTAATACGCAGTATTTT	CASGLASSNTQYF
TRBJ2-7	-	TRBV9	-	TGTGCCCTTATGGGTACAGGGCCTATTTACGAGCAGTACTTC	CALMGTGPIYEQYF
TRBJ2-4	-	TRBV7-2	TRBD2	TGTGCCAGCAGCAGTAGCGGGGGAAACATTCAGTACTTC	CASSSSGGNIQYF
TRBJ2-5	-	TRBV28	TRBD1	TGTGCCAGCAGTAATCTGGGACAGGGGAAAGAGACCCAGTACTTC	CASSNLGQGKETQYF
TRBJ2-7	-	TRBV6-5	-	TGTGCCAGCAGTTACCGGTACGAGCAGTACTTC	CASSYRYEQYF
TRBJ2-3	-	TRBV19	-	TGTGCCAGTAGTATACTCAACGCGGTGGATACGCAGTATTTT	CASSILNAVDTQYF
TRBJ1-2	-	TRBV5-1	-	TGCGCCAGCAGCTCTCAGGGTGGGGAAACCGGCTACACCTTC	CASSSQGGETGYTF
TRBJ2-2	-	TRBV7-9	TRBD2	TGTGCCAGCAGCTTAGAGACTAGCGGGAGGCCTTGGAACACCGGGGAGCTGTTTTTT	CASSLETSGRPWNTGELFF
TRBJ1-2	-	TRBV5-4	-	TGTGCCAGCAGCTTGGTATTTGGGGAGTCGAATGGCTACACCTTC	CASSLVFGESNGYTF
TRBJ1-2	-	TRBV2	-	TGTGCCAGCAGTGCCGGGGGTTTTGGGTTACATGGCTACACCTTC	CASSAGGFGLHGYTF
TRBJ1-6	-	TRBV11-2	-	TGTGCCAGCAGCTTAGGTCGGGTCGGTAATTCACCCCTCCACTTT	CASSLGRVGNSPLHF
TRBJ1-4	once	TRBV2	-	TGTGCCAGCAGTGTGGTCAGGGGAGCTGAAAAACTGTTTTTT	CASSVVRGAEKLFF
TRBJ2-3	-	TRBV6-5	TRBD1	TGTGCCAGCAGGGGGACAGGGGTAGCGACAGATACGCAGTATTTT	CASRGTGVATDTQYF
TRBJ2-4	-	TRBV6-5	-	TGTGCCAGCAACCCCCGACACGGAACGAAAAACATTCAGTACTTC	CASNPRHGTKNIQYF
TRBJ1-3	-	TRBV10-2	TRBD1	TGCGCCAGCAGATCGGGACAGCAAGGAAACACCATATATTTT	CASRSGQQGNTIYF
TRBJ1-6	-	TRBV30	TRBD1	TGTGCCTGGAGTTTATCGGACAGGGATAATTCACCCCTCCACTTT	CAWSLSDRDNSPLHF
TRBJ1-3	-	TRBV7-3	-	TGTGCCAGCAGCGTGGGGCTTACTGGAAACACCATATATTTT	CASSVGLTGNTIYF
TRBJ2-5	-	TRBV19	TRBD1	TGTGCCAGTAGTATAGGGGACAGGGAGACCCAGTACTTC	CASSIGDRETQYF
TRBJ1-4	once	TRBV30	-	TGTGCCTGGAGGTCCGGACAGCCGCATAATGAAAAACTGTTTTTT	CAWRSGQPHNEKLFF
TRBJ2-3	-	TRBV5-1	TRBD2	TGCGCCAGCAGCGGGGGGACTAGCGGGAGTCCAACAGATACGCAGTATTTT	CASSGGTSGSPTDTQYF
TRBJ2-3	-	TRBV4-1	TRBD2	TGCGCCAGCAGCCCGCGACTAGCGGGAGGCCAATATAGCACAGATACGCAGTATTTT	CASSPRLAGGQYSTDTQYF
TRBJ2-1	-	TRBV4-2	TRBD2	TGTGCCAGCAGCCATGGGGGGACTAGCGGATACAATGAGCAGTTCTTC	CASSHGGTSGYNEQFF
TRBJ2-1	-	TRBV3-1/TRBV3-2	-	TGTGCCAGCAGCAGAAAGGGGGGGGCTTACAATGAGCAGTTCTTC	CASSRKGGAYNEQFF
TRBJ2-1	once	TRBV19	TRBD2	TGTGCCAGTAGTCTGACTAGCGGGAGGCATTTCAATGAGCAGTTCTTC	CASSLTSGRHFNEQFF
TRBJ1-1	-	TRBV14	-	TGTGCCAGCAGCCGAACTGGACAGAAAGAAGCTTTCTTT	CASSRTGQKEAFF
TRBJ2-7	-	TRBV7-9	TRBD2	TGTGCCAGCAGCGAACTAGCGGCCAGCTCCTACGAGCAGTACTTC	CASSELAASSYEQYF
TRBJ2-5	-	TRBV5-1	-	TGCGCCAGCAGCTTGTTCGGGGGAGACGTCCAAGAGACCCAGTACTTC	CASSLFGGDVQETQYF
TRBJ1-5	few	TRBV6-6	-	TGTGCCAGCAGTGGTCTCAGGGATCAGCCCCAGCATTTT	CASSGLRDQPQHF
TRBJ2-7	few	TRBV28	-	TGTGCCAGCAGTACCCCTGGGACACCCTACGAGCAGTACTTC	CASSTPGTPYEQYF
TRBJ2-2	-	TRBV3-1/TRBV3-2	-	TGTGCCAGCAGCCAGTACCACCAGGGCCCATACACCGGGGAGCTGTTTTTT	CASSQYHQGPYTGELFF
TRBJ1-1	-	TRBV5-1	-	TGCGCCAGCAGCTTGGCCCCCCCTCCCGGGGTAACTGAAGCTTTCTTT	CASSLAPPPGVTEAFF
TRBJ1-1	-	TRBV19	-	TGTGCCAGTAGTATACAATACGCAGGGGTAGGGAACACTGAAGCTTTCTTT	CASSIQYAGVGNTEAFF
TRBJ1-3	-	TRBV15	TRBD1	TGTGCCACCAGCAGAACGAAGGGGGCAGCAGGAAACACCATATATTTT	CATSRTKGAAGNTIYF
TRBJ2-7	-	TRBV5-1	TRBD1	TGCGCCAGCAGCTTCTTTGGGGCAGGGGGAACCTACGAGCAGTACTTC	CASSFFGAGGTYEQYF